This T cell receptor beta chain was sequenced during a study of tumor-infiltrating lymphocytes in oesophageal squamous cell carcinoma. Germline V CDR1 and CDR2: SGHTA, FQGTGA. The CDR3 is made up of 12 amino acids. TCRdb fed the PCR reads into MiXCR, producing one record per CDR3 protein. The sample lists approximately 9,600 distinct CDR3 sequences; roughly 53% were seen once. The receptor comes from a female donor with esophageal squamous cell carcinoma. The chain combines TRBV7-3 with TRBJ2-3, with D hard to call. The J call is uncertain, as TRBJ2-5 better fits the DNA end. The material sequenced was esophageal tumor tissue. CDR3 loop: CASSPHAETQYF. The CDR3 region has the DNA TGTGCCAGCAGCCCCCACGCTGAGACCCAGTACTTC.